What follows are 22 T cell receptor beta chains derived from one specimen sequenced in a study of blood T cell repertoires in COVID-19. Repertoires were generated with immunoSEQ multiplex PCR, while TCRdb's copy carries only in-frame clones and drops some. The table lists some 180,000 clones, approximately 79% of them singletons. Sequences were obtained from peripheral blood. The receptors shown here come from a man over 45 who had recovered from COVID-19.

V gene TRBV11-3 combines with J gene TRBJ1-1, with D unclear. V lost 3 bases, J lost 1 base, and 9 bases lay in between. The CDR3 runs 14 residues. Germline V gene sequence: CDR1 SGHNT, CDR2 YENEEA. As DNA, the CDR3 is TGTGCCAGCAGCTTGGGGAGGTCGAACACTGAAGCTTTCTTT. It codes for CASSLGRSNTEAFF.

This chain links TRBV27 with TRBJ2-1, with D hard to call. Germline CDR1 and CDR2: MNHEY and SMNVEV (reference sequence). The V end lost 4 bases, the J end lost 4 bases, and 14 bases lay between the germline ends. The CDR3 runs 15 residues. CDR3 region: CASSSDALGYNEQFF. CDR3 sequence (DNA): TGTGCCAGCAGTTCCGACGCTCTAGGTTACAATGAGCAGTTCTTC.

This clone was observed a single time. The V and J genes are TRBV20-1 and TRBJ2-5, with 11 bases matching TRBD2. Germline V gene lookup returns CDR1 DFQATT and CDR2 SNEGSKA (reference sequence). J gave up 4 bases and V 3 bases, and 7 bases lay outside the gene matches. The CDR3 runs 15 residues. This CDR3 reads CSASISGRDAETQYF. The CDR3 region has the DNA TGCAGTGCTAGTATTAGCGGGAGGGACGCAGAGACCCAGTACTTC.

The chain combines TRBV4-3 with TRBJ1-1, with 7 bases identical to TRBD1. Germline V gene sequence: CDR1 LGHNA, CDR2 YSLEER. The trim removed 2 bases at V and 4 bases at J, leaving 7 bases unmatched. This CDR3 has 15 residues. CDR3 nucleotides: TGCGCCAGCAGCCAAACAGGGGCCCTTGGCACTGAAGCTTTCTTT. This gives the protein CASSQTGALGTEAFF.

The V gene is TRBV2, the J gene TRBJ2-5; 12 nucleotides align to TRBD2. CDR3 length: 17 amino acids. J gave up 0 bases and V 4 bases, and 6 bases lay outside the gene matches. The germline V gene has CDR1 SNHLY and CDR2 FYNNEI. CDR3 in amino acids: CASSALWTSGNQETQYF. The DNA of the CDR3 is TGTGCCAGCAGTGCCCTTTGGACTAGCGGGAACCAAGAGACCCAGTACTTC.

CDR3 in DNA: TGTGCCATCAGTGATCGGCTAGCGGGAGACACCGGGGAGCTGTTTTTT. Amino acid sequence: CAISDRLAGDTGELFF. The chain carries TRBV10-3 and TRBJ2-2, with TRBD2 identical over 10 bases. Trimming took 3 bases from V and 3 from J; bases not matched to a gene: 4. The germline V gene has CDR1 ENHRY and CDR2 SYGVKD. The CDR3 sequence is 16 residues long.

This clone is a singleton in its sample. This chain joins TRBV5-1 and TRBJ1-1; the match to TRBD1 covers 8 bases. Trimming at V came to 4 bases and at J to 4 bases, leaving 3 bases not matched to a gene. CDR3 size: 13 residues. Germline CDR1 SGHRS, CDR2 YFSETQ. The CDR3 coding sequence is TGCGCCAGCAGCCCCGGACAGGGCACTGAAGCTTTCTTT. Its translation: CASSPGQGTEAFF.

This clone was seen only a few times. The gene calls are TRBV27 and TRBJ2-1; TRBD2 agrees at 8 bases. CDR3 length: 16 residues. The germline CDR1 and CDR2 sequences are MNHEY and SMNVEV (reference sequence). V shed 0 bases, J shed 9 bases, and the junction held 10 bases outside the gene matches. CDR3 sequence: CASSLSWREAPGEQFF. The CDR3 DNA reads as TGTGCCAGCAGTTTATCTTGGCGGGAGGCCCCCGGTGAGCAGTTCTTC.

CDR3: CASAELAGNYEQYF. The CDR3 DNA reads TGTGCCAGTGCTGAACTAGCGGGGAACTACGAGCAGTACTTC. The gene calls are TRBV19 and TRBJ2-7, with 10 bases aligning to TRBD2. The ends lost 8 bases at V and 3 bases at J; junction bases unmatched: 7. The CDR3 loop spans 14 amino acids. Germline lookup yields CDR1 LNHDA and CDR2 SQIVND (reference sequence).

The DNA for the CDR3 is TGTGCCTGGAGTGTACAAAAGGGGGCGTGGAGTAGCTCCTATAATTCACCCCTCCACTTT. It yields the protein CAWSVQKGAWSSSYNSPLHF. The V and J genes are TRBV30 and TRBJ1-6; TRBD1 matches at 7 bases. Germline CDR1 GTSNPN, CDR2 SVGIG (reference sequence). The CDR3 contains 20 residues. J lost 0 bases, V lost 0 bases, and 14 bases had no gene match. Filled out from reference TRBV30 and TRBJ1-6, the complete variable domain reads SQTIHQWPATLVQPVGSPLSLECTVEGTSNPNLYWYRQAAGRGLQLLFYSVGIGQISSEVPQNLSASRPQDRQFILSSKKLLLSDSGFYLCAWSVQKGAWSSSYNSPLHFGNGTRLTVT.

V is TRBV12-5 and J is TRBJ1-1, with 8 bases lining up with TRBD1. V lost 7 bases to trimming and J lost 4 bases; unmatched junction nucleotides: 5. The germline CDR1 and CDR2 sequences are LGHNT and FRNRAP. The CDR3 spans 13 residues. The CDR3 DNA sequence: TGTGCTAGTGAAACCACAGGGGGCACTGAAGCTTTCTTT. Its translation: CASETTGGTEAFF.

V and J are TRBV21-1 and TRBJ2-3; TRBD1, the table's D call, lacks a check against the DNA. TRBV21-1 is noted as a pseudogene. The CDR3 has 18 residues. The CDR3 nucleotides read TGTGCCAGCAGCAAAGTAAGCAGGTTAACAAGGAACACAGATACGCAGTATTTT. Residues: CASSKVSRLTRNTDTQYF.

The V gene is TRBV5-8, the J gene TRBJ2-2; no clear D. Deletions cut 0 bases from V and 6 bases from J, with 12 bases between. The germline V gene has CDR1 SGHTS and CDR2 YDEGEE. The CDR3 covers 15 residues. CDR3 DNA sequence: TGTGCCAGCAGCTTGGGGCTAGTTGGTGCCGGGGAGCTGTTTTTT. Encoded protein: CASSLGLVGAGELFF.

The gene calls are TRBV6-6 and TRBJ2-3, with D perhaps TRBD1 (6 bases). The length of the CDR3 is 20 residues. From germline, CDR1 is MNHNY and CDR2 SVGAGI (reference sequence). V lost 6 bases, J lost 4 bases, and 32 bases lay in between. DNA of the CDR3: TGTGCCAGCAGACGACTGACCGGGACAAGGGCCTGGGAAGGAGCAGATACGCAGTATTTT. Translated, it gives CASRRLTGTRAWEGADTQYF.

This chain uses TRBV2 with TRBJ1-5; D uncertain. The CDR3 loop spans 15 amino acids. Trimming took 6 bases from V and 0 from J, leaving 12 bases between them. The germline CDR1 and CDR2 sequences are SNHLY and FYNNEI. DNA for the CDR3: TGTGCCAGCAGCCGGGAGGGTTATAGCAATCAGCCCCAGCATTTT. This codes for CASSREGYSNQPQHF.

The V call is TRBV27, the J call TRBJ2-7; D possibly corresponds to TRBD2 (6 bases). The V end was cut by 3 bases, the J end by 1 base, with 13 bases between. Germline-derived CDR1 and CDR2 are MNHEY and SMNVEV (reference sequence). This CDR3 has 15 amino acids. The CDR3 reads CASSFLRGGSYEQYF. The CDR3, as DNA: TGTGCCAGCAGTTTCCTTCGTGGAGGGTCCTACGAGCAGTACTTC.

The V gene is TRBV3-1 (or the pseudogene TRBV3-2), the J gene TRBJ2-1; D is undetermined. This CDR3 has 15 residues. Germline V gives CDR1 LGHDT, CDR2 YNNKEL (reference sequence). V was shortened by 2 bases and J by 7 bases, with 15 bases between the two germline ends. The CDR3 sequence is CASSQLSTRWNEQFF. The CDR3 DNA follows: TGTGCCAGCAGCCAATTGAGTACCCGGTGGAATGAGCAGTTCTTC.

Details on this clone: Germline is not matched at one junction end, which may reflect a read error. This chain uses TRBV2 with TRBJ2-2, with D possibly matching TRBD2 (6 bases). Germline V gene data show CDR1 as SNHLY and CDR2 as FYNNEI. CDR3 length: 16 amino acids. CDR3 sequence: CASSEATSRDTGELFF. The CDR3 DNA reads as TGTGCCAGCAGCGAAGCGACTAGTAGGGATACCGGGGAGCTGTTTTTT.

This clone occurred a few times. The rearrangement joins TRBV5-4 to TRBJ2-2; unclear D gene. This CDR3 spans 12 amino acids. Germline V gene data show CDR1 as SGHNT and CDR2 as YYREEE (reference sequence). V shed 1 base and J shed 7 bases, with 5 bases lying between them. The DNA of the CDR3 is TGTGCCAGCAGCTTGAACGGCGGGGAGCTGTTTTTT. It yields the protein CASSLNGGELFF.

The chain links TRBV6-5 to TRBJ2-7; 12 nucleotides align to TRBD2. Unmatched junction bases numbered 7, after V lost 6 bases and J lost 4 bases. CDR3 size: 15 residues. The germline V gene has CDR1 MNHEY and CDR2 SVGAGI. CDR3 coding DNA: TGTGCCAGCAGCCCGGCCGGGACTAGCGGGTACGAGCAGTACTTC. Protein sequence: CASSPAGTSGYEQYF.

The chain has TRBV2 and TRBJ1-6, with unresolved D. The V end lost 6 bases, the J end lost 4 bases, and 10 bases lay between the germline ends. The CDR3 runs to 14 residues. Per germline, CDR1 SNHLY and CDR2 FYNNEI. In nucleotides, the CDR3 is TGTGCCAGCAGGGCCACAGTATATAATTCACCCCTCCACTTT. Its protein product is CASRATVYNSPLHF.

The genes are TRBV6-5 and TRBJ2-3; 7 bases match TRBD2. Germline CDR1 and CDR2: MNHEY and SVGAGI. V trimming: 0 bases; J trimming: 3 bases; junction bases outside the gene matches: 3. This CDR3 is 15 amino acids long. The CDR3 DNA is TGTGCCAGCAGTTACTCGTCTAGCGGAACAGATACGCAGTATTTT. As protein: CASSYSSSGTDTQYF.